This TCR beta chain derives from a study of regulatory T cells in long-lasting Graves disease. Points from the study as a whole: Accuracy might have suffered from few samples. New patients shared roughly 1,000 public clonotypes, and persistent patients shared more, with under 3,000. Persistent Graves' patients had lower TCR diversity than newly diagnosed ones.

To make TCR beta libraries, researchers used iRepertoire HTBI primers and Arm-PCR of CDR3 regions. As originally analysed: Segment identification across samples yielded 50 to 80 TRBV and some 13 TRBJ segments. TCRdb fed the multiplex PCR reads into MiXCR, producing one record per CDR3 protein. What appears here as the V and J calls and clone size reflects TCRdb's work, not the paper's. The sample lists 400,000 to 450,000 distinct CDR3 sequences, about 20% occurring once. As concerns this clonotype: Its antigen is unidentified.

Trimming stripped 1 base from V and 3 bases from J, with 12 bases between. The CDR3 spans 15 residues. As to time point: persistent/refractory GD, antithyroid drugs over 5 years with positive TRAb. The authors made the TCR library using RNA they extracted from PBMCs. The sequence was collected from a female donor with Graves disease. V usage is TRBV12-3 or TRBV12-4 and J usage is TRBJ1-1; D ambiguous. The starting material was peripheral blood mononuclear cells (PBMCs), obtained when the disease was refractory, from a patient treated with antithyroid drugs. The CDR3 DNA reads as TGTGCCAGCAGTTTAGTGGATTGCGGGGACACTGAAGCTTTCTTT. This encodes CASSLVDCGDTEAFF.